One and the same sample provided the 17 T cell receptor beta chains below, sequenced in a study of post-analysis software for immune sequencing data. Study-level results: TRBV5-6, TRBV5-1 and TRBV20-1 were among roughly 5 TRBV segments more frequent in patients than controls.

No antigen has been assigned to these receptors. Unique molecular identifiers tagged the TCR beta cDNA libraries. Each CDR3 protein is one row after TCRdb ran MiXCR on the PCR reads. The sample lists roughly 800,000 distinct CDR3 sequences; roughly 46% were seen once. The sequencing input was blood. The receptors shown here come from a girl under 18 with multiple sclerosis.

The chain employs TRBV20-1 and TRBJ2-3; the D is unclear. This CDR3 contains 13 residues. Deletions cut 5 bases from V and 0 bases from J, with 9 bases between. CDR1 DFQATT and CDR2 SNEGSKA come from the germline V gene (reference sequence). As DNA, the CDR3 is TGCAGTGCTTCCTCGACTAGCACAGATACGCAGTATTTT. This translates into CSASSTSTDTQYF.

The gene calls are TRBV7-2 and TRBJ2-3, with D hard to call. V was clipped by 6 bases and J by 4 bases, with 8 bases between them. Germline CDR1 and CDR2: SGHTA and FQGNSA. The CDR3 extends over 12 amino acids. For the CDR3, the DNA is TGTGCCAGCAGTCATGAGCCAGATACGCAGTATTTT. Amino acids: CASSHEPDTQYF. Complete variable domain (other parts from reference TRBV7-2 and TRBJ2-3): GAGVSQSPSNKVTEKGKDVELRCDPISGHTALYWYRQSLGQGLEFLIYFQGNSAPDKSGLPSDRFSAERTGGSVSTLTIQRTQQEDSAVYLCASSHEPDTQYFGPGTRLTVL.

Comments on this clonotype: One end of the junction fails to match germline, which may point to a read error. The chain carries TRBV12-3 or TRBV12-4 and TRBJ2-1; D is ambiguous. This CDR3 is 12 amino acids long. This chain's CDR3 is CATSGFSNEQFF. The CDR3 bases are TGTGCCACCAGTGGATTCAGTAATGAGCAGTTCTTC.

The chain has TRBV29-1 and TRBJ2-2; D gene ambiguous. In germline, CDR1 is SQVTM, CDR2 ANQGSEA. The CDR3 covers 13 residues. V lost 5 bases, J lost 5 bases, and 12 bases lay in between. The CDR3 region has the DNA TGCAGCGTTTTGACGAGTGGGACCGGGGAGCTGTTTTTT. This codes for CSVLTSGTGELFF.

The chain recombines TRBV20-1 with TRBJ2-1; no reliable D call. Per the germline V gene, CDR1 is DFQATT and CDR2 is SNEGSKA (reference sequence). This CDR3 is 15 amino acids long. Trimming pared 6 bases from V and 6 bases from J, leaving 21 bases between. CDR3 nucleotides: TGCAGTGCCACCGTCGCGAAGGGTGGTGGCAATGAGCAGTTCTTC. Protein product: CSATVAKGGGNEQFF.

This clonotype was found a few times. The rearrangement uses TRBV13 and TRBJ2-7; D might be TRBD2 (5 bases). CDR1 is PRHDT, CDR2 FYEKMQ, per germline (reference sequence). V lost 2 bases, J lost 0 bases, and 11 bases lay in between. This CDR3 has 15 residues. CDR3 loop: CASSLSVGSSYEQYF. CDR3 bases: TGTGCCAGCAGCTTAAGCGTGGGGAGCTCCTACGAGCAGTACTTC.

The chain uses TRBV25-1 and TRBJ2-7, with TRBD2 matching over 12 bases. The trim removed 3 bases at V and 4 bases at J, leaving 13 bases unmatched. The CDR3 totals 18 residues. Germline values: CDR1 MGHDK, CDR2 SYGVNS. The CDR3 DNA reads TGTGCCAGCAGTGAGGAGTCGGGACTAGCGGGCTACCTTTACGAGCAGTACTTC. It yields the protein CASSEESGLAGYLYEQYF.

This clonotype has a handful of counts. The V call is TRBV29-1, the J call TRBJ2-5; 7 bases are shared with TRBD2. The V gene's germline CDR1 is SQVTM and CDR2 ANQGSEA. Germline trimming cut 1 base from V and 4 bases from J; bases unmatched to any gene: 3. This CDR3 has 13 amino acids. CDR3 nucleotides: TGCAGCGTTGAAGGGCAGCGGGGAGAGACCCAGTACTTC. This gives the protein CSVEGQRGETQYF.

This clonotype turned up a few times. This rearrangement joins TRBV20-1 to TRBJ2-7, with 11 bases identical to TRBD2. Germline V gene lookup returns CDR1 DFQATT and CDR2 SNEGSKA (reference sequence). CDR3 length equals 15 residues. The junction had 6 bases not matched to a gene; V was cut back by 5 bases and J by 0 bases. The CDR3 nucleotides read TGCAGTGCTTCTTTGGGACTAGCGGCCTCCTACGAGCAGTACTTC. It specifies CSASLGLAASYEQYF.

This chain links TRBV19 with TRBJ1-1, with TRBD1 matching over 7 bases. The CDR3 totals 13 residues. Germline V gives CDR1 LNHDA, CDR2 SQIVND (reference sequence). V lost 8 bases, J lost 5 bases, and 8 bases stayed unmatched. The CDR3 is CASLGQVRTEAFF. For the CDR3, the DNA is TGTGCCAGTTTAGGACAGGTGAGGACTGAAGCTTTCTTT.

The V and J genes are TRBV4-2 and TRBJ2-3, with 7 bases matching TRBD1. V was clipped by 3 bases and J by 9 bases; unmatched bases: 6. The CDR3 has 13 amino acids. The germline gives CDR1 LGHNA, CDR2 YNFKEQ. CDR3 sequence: CASSQPKDRTQYF. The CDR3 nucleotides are TGTGCCAGCAGCCAGCCTAAGGACAGGACGCAGTATTTT.

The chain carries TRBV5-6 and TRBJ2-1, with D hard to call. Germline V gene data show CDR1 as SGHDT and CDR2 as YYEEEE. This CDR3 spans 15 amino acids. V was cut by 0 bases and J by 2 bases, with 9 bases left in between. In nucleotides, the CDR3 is TGTGCCAGCAGCTTGGTCAATCGGGCCTACAATGAGCAGTTCTTC. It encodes CASSLVNRAYNEQFF.

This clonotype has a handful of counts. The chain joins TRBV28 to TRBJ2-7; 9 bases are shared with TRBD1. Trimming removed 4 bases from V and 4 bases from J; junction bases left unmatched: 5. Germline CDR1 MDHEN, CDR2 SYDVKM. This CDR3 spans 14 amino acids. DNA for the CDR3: TGTGCCAGCAGTTCCGGGGACAGGGTATACGAGCAGTACTTC. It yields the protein CASSSGDRVYEQYF.

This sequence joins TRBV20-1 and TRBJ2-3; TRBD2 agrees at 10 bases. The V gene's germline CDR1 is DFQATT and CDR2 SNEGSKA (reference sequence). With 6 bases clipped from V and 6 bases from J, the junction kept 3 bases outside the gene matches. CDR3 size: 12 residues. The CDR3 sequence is CSAMTSGDTQYF. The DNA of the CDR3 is TGCAGTGCCATGACTAGCGGGGATACGCAGTATTTT.

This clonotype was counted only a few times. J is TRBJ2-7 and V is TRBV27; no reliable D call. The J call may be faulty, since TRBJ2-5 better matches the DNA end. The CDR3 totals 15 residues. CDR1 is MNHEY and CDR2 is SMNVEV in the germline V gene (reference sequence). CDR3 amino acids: CASSFGRGNFETQYF. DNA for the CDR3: TGTGCCAGCAGTTTCGGTCGCGGAAATTTTGAGACCCAGTACTTC.

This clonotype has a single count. CDR3 residues: CSARQMTSTDTQYF. The CDR3 coding sequence is TGCAGTGCTAGACAGATGACTAGCACAGATACGCAGTATTTT. This chain joins TRBV20-1 and TRBJ2-3; D not resolved. This CDR3 has 14 residues. Trimming cost V 2 bases and J 0 bases, with 9 bases left between them. Germline CDR1 DFQATT, CDR2 SNEGSKA (reference sequence).

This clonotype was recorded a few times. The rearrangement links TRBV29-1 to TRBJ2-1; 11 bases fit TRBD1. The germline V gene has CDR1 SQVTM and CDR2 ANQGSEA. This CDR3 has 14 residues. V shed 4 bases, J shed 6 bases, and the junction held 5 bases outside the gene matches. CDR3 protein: CSVVGDRGVNEQFF. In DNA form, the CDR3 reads TGCAGCGTTGTAGGGGACAGGGGGGTCAATGAGCAGTTCTTC.